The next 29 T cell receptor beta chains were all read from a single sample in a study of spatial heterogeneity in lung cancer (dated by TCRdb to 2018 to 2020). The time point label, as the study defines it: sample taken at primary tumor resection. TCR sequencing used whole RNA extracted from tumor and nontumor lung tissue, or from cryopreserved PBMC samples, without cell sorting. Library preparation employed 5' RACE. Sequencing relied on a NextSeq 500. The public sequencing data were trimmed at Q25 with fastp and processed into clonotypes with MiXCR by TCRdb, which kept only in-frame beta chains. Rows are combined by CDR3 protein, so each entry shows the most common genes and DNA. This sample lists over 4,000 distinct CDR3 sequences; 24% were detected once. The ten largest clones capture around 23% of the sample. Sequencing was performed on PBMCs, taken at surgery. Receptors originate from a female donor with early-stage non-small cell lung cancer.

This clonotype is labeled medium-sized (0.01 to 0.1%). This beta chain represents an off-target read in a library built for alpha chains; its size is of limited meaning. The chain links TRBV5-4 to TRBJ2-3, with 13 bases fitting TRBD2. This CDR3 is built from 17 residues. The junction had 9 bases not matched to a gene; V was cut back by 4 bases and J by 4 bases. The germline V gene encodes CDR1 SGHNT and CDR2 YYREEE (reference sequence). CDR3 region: CASSPVGLAGASDTQYF. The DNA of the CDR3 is TGTGCCAGCAGCCCCGTCGGACTAGCGGGAGCATCAGATACGCAGTATTTT.

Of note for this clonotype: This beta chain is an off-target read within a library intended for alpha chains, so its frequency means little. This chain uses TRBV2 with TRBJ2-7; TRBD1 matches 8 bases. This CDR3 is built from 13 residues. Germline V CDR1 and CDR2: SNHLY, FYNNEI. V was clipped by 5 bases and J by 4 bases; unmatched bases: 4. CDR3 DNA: TGTGCCAGCAGTACAGGGGGTCGGTACGAGCAGTACTTC. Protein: CASSTGGRYEQYF.

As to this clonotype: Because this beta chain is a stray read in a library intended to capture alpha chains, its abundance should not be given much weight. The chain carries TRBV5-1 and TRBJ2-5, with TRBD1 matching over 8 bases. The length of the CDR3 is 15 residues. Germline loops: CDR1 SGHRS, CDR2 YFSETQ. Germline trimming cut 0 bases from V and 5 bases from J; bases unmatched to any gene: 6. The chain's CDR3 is CASSLGQGASETQYF. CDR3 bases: TGCGCCAGCAGCTTGGGCCAGGGGGCCTCTGAGACCCAGTACTTC.

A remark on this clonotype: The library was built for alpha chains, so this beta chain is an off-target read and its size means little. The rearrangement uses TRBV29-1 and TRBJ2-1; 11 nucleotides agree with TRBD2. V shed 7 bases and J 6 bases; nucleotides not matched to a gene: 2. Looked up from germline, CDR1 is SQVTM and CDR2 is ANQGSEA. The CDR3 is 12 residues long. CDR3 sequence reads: CSAGTSGNEQFF. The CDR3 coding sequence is TGCAGCGCCGGGACTAGCGGCAATGAGCAGTTCTTC.

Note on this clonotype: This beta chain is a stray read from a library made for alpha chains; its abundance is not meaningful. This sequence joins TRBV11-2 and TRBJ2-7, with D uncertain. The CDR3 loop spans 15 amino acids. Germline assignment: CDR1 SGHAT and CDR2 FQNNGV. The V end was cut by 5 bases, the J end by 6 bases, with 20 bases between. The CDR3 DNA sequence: TGTGCCAGCAGCCACACCAGAGGACGGCTGGGCGAGCAGTACTTC. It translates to CASSHTRGRLGEQYF.

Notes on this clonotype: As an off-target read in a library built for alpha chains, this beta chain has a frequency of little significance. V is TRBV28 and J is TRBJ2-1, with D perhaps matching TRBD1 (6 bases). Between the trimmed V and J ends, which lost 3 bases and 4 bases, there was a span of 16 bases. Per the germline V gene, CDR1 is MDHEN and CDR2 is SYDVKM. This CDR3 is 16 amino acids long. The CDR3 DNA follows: TGTGCCAGCAGTTTCCAACAGGGTGGGGGTTACAATGAGCAGTTCTTC. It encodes CASSFQQGGGYNEQFF.

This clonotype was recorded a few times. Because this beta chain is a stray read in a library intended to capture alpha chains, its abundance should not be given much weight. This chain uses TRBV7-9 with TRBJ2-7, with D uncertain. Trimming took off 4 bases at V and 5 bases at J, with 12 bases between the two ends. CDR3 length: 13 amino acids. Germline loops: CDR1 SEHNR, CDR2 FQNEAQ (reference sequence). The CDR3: CASSSSGPNEQYF. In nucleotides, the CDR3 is TGTGCCAGCAGCTCGTCGGGCCCCAACGAGCAGTACTTC.

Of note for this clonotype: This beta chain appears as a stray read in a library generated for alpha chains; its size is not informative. The CDR3 reads CASSIVSPAGGADEQFF. DNA of the CDR3: TGTGCCAGTAGTATAGTAAGTCCGGCGGGCGGAGCCGATGAGCAGTTCTTC. The chain recombines TRBV19 with TRBJ2-1; D is possibly TRBD2 (5 bases). The CDR3 runs 17 residues. Trimming cost V 1 base and J 8 bases, with 21 bases left between them. Germline V gene lookup returns CDR1 LNHDA and CDR2 SQIVND (reference sequence).

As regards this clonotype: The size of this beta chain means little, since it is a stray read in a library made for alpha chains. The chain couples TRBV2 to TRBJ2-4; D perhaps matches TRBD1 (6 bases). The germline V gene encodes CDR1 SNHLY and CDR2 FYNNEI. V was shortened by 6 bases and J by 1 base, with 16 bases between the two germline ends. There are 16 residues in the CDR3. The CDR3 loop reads CASSRDTSLAKNIQYF. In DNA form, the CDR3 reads TGTGCCAGCAGCCGGGACACCTCCTTGGCCAAAAACATTCAGTACTTC.

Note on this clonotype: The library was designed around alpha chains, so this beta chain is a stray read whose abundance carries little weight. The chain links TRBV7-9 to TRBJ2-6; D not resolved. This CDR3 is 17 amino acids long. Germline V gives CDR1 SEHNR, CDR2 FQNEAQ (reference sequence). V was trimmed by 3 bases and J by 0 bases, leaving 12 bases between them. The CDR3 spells CASSFTANSSGANVLTF. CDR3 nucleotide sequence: TGTGCCAGCAGCTTTACAGCCAACAGCTCTGGGGCCAACGTCCTGACTTTC.

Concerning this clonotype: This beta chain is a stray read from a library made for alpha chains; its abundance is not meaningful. The CDR3 DNA reads TGTGCCACCACCCCCGGGGTTGAAAAACTGTTTTTT. Translating it yields CATTPGVEKLFF. This chain uses TRBV28 with TRBJ1-4; D unresolved. V was pared by 10 bases and J by 7 bases, with 13 bases between. Germline V gives CDR1 MDHEN, CDR2 SYDVKM. This CDR3 comprises 12 residues.

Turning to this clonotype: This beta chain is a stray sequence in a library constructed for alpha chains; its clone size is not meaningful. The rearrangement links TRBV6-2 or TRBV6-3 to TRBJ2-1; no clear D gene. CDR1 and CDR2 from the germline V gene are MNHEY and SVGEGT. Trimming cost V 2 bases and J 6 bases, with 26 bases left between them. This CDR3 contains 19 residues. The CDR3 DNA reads TGTGCCAGCAGTTACCCATACTTATCGGTATTACGATTCGGCAATGAGCAGTTCTTC. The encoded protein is CASSYPYLSVLRFGNEQFF.

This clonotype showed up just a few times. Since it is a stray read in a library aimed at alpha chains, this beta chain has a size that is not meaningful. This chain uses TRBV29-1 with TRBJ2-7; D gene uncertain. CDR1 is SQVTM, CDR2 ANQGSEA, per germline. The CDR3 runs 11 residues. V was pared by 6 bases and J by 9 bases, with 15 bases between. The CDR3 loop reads CSVGNTDGQYF. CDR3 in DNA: TGCAGCGTGGGAAACACGGACGGGCAGTACTTC.

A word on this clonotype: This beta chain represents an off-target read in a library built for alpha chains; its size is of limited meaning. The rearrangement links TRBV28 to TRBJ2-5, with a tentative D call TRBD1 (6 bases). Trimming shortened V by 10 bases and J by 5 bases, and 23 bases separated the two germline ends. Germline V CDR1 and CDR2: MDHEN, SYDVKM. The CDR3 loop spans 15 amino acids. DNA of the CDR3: TGTGCCATCTCATCACCTAACAGGGTAGGGGAGACCCAGTACTTC. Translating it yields CAISSPNRVGETQYF.

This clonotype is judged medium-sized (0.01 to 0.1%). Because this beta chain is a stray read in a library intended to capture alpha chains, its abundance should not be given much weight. The CDR3 protein is CASSLSGGGHNEQFF. CDR3 coding DNA: TGTGCCAGCAGCTTATCCGGGGGAGGTCACAATGAGCAGTTCTTC. The V and J genes are TRBV7-2 and TRBJ2-1; TRBD2 might be the D (6 bases). The germline V and J ends were trimmed by 2 bases and 5 bases, with 13 bases remaining between them. The CDR3 covers 15 residues. CDR1 and CDR2 from the germline V gene are SGHTA and FQGNSA.

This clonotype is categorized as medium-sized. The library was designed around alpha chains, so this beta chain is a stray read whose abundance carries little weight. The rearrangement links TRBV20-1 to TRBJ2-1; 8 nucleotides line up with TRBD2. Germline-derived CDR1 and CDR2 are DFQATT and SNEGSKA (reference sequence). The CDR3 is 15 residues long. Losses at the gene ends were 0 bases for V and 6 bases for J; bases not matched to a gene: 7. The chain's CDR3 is CSARDPNGRANEQFF. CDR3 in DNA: TGCAGTGCTAGAGATCCGAACGGGAGGGCCAATGAGCAGTTCTTC.

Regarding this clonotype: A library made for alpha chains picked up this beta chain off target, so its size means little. In nucleotides, the CDR3 is TGCGCCAGCAGCCAAGTTTATAGGGAAGAGCAGTTCTTC. Translated, it gives CASSQVYREEQFF. This sequence joins TRBV4-1 and TRBJ2-1; D gene uncertain. This CDR3 has 13 residues. The V end was cut by 1 base, the J end by 10 bases, with 11 bases between. Germline CDR1 MGHRA, CDR2 YSYEKL.

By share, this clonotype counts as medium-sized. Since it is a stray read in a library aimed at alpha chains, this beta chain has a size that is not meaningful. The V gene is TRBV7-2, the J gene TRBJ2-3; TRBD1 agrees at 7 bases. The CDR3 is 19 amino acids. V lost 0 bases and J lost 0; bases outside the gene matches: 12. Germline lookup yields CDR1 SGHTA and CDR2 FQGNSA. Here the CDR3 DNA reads TGTGCCAGCAGCTTAGCGGGGACCTTTACAGGGGCGAGCACAGATACGCAGTATTTT. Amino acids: CASSLAGTFTGASTDTQYF.

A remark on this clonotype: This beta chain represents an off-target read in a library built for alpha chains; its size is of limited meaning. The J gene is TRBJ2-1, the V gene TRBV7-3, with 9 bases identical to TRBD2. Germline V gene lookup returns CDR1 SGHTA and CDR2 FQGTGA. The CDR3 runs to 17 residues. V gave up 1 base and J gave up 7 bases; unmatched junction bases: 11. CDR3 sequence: CASSLNGVAGVMNEQFF. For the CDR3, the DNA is TGTGCCAGCAGCTTAAACGGGGTAGCGGGAGTGATGAATGAGCAGTTCTTC. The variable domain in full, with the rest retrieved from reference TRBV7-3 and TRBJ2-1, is GAGVSQTPSNKVTEKGKYVELRCDPISGHTALYWYRQSLGQGPEFLIYFQGTGAADDSGLPNDRFFAVRPEGSVSTLKIQRTERGDSAVYLCASSLNGVAGVMNEQFFGPGTRLTVL.

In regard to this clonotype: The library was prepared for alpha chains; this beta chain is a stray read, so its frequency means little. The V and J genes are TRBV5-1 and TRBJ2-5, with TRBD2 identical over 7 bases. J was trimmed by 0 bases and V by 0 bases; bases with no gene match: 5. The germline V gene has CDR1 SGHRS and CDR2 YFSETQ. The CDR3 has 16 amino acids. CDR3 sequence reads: CASSLGGGVYQETQYF. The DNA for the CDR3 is TGCGCCAGCAGCTTGGGCGGGGGTGTGTACCAAGAGACCCAGTACTTC. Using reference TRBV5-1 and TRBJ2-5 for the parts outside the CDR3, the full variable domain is KAGVTQTPRYLIKTRGQQVTLSCSPISGHRSVSWYQQTPGQGLQFLFEYFSETQRNKGNFPGRFSGRQFSNSRSEMNVSTLELGDSALYLCASSLGGGVYQETQYFGPGTRLLVL.

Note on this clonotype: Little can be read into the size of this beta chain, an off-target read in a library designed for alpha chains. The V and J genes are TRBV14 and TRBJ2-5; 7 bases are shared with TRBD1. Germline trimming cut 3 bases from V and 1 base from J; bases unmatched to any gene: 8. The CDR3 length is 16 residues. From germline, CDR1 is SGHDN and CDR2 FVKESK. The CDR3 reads CASSHRTAGGQETQYF. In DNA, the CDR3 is TGTGCCAGCAGCCACCGCACGGCAGGGGGCCAAGAGACCCAGTACTTC.

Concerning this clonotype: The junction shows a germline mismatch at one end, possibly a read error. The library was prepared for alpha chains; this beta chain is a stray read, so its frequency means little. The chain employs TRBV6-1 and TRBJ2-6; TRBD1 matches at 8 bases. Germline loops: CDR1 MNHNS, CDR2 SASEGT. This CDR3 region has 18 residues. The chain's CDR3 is CASSARQGTGSRANVLTF. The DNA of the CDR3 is TGTGCCAGCAGTGCACGACAGGGGACGGGCTCTCGGGCCAACGTCCTGACTTTC.

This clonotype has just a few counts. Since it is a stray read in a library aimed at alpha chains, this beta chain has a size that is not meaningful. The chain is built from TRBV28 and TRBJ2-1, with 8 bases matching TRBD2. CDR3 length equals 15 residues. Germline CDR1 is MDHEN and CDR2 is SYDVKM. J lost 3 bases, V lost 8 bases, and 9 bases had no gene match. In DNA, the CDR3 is TGTGCCAGCCCCCCCACTAGCGGATTCTACAATGAGCAGTTCTTC. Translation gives CASPPTSGFYNEQFF.

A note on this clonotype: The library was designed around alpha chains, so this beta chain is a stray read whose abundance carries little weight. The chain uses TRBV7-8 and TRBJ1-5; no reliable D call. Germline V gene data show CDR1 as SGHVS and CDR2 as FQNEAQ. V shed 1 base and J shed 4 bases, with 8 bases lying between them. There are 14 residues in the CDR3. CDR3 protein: CASSLGGRNQPQHF. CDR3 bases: TGTGCCAGCAGCTTAGGAGGGCGAAATCAGCCCCAGCATTTT.

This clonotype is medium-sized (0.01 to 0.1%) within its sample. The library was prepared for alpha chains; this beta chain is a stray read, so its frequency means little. This CDR3 is CATSSGAHNEQFF. CDR3 coding DNA: TGTGCCACGTCATCAGGAGCTCACAATGAGCAGTTCTTC. The chain couples TRBV28 to TRBJ2-1, with D unclear. Trimming stripped 10 bases from V and 5 bases from J, with 15 bases between. The CDR3 spans 13 residues. Germline V gene sequence: CDR1 MDHEN, CDR2 SYDVKM. Combining the CDR3 with reference TRBV28 and TRBJ2-1 gives the whole variable domain DVKVTQSSRYLVKRTGEKVFLECVQDMDHENMFWYRQDPGLGLRLIYFSYDVKMKEKGDIPEGYSVSREKKERFSLILESASTNQTSMYLCATSSGAHNEQFFGPGTRLTVL.

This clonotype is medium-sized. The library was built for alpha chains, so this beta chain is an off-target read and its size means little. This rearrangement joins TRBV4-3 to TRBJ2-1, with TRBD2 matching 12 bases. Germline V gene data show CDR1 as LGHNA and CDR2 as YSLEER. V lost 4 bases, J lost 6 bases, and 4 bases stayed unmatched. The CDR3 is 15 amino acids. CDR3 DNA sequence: TGCGCCAGCAGCCCACTAGCGGGAGGAGTCAATGAGCAGTTCTTC. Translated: CASSPLAGGVNEQFF.

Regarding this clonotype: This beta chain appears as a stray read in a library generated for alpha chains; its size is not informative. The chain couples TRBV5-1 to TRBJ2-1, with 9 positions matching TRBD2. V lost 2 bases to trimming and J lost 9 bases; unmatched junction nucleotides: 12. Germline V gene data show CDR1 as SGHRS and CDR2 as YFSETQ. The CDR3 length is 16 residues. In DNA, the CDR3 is TGCGCCAGCAGCTTTAATGCGGGAGGGAGGACCACTGAGCAGTTCTTC. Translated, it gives CASSFNAGGRTTEQFF.

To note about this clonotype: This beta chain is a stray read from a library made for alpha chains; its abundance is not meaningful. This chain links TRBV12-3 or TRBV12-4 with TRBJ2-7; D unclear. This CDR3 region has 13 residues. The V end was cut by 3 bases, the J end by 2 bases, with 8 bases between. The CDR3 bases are TGTGCCAGCAGTTTCCTAGATACCTACGAGCAGTACTTC. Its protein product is CASSFLDTYEQYF.

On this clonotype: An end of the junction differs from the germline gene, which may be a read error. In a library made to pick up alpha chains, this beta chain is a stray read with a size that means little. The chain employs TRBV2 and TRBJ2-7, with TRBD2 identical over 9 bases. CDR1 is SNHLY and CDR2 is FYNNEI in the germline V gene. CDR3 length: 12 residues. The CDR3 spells CASSVGVAGVTF. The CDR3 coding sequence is TGTGCCAGCAGCGTTGGGGTAGCGGGGGTAACCTTC.